Below, 28 T cell receptor beta chains from the same sample are listed, as sequenced in a study of radiotherapy plus CTLA-4 blockade in lung cancer. The table came from immunoSEQ multiplex PCR; TCRdb's copy has only in-frame clones and leaves some out. The sample holds about 14,000 clones, about 90% seen once. This material consisted of peripheral blood, taken from a patient treated with radiotherapy plus ipilimumab. All receptors come from a human donor with non-small cell lung cancer that progressed on radiotherapy plus ipilimumab. Some clones in this sample may be carry-over from other donors' samples.

This clone is large (0.1 to 1%). The chain uses TRBV4-3 and TRBJ1-2; weak D call: TRBD1 (5 bases). Trimming removed 1 base at V and 6 bases at J, with 15 bases between. In germline, CDR1 is LGHNA, CDR2 YSLEER. The CDR3 sequence is 15 residues long. The CDR3 is CASSQAAGGTNGYTF. The CDR3 bases are TGCGCCAGCAGCCAAGCGGCGGGGGGGACGAATGGCTACACCTTC.

The chain has TRBV9 and TRBJ2-1, with 10 positions matching TRBD2. CDR1 is SGDLS, CDR2 YYNGEE, per germline. The CDR3 is 16 amino acids. Unmatched junction bases numbered 3, after V lost 3 bases and J lost 0 bases. In nucleotides, the CDR3 is TGTGCCAGCAGCGAACGACTAGCGGGCTCCTACAATGAGCAGTTCTTC. Protein product: CASSERLAGSYNEQFF. Full variable domain (remainder filled in from reference TRBV9 and TRBJ2-1): DSGVTQTPKHLITATGQRVTLRCSPRSGDLSVYWYQQSLDQGLQFLIQYYNGEERAKGNILERFSAQQFPDLHSELNLSSLELGDSALYFCASSERLAGSYNEQFFGPGTRLTVL.

The chain is built from TRBV27 and TRBJ2-3; tentative D call: TRBD2 (5 bases). The CDR3 spans 15 residues. Deletions cut 1 base from V and 1 base from J, with 9 bases between. CDR1 MNHEY and CDR2 SMNVEV come from the germline V gene (reference sequence). The CDR3 DNA sequence: TGTGCCAGCAGTTTATTTGAGGGAGGCACAGATACGCAGTATTTT. Its translation is CASSLFEGGTDTQYF.

The chain recombines TRBV5-3 with TRBJ2-1; 8 positions match TRBD1. TRBV5-3 is treated as an ORF (open reading frame) with a function not yet certain. The CDR3 totals 16 residues. The V segment lost 3 bases and the J segment 4 bases; nucleotides outside the gene matches: 9. CDR3 coding DNA: TGTGCCAGAAGCTCCATACAGGGGGACTCTTACAATGAGCAGTTCTTC. Residues: CARSSIQGDSYNEQFF.

The gene calls are TRBV10-2 and TRBJ2-7; the match to TRBD2 covers 8 bases. Trimming took 2 bases from V and 3 from J; bases not matched to a gene: 3. Germline lookup yields CDR1 WSHSY and CDR2 SAAADI. This CDR3 is 14 amino acids long. In nucleotides, the CDR3 is TGCGCCAGCAGTGAGCGGGGGGGCGACTACGAGCAGTACTTC. Translating it yields CASSERGGDYEQYF.

The chain couples TRBV28 to TRBJ1-1; 8 positions match TRBD1. The CDR3 loop spans 14 amino acids. CDR1 is MDHEN and CDR2 is SYDVKM in the germline V gene. Trimming at V came to 6 bases and at J to 1 base, leaving 4 bases not matched to a gene. This CDR3 reads CASSTGGANTEAFF. The CDR3 nucleotides read TGTGCCAGCAGCACAGGGGGAGCGAACACTGAAGCTTTCTTT. The full variable domain, with the rest looked up from reference TRBV28 and TRBJ1-1, is DVKVTQSSRYLVKRTGEKVFLECVQDMDHENMFWYRQDPGLGLRLIYFSYDVKMKEKGDIPEGYSVSREKKERFSLILESASTNQTSMYLCASSTGGANTEAFFGQGTRLTVV.

V is TRBV7-6 and J is TRBJ2-5; 7 bases are shared with TRBD2. This CDR3 comprises 15 residues. V dropped 1 base and J dropped 5; count of bases not matched to a gene: 7. Germline CDR1 and CDR2: SGHVS and FNYEAQ. CDR3 protein: CASSLGGGSGETQYF. The CDR3 DNA sequence: TGTGCCAGCAGCTTAGGAGGCGGGAGCGGGGAGACCCAGTACTTC.

The gene calls are TRBV25-1 and TRBJ1-1, with 7 bases lining up with TRBD1. This CDR3 contains 17 residues. V lost 3 bases to trimming and J lost 0 bases; unmatched junction nucleotides: 10. Germline V gene lookup returns CDR1 MGHDK and CDR2 SYGVNS. CDR3 DNA: TGTGCCAGCAGTGAGCCGGGACAGCCAGAAATGAACACTGAAGCTTTCTTT. It codes for CASSEPGQPEMNTEAFF.

Regarding this clone: The sample has other DNA sequences that encode this CDR3 too. This chain links TRBV5-1 with TRBJ2-2; 7 bases match TRBD2. This CDR3 has 15 amino acids. The germline V gene encodes CDR1 SGHRS and CDR2 YFSETQ. Losses at the gene ends were 4 bases for V and 0 bases for J; bases not matched to a gene: 3. The CDR3 is CASSPGTTNTGELFF. The CDR3 DNA follows: TGCGCCAGCAGCCCCGGGACTACGAACACCGGGGAGCTGTTTTTT.

The chain carries TRBV4-3 and TRBJ2-5; D call uncertain. This CDR3 spans 14 amino acids. V was pared by 0 bases and J by 7 bases, with 12 bases between. CDR1 is LGHNA, CDR2 YSLEER, per germline. The CDR3 coding sequence is TGCGCCAGCAGCCAAGATTTGAGTATAACGACCCAGTACTTC. Translating it yields CASSQDLSITTQYF.

This chain connects TRBV2 to TRBJ1-4, with 8 nucleotides matching TRBD1. V was pared by 10 bases and J by 8 bases, with 12 bases of the junction left unmatched. CDR1 and CDR2 (germline): SNHLY, FYNNEI. This CDR3 is 14 amino acids long. The CDR3 spells CAIQGAQGYEKLFF. CDR3 coding DNA: TGTGCCATCCAGGGGGCACAGGGGTACGAAAAACTGTTTTTT. The variable domain in full, completed from reference TRBV2 and TRBJ1-4, reads EPEVTQTPSHQVTQMGQEVILRCVPISNHLYFYWYRQILGQKVEFLVSFYNNEISEKSEIFDDQFSVERPDGSNFTLKIRSTKLEDSAMYFCAIQGAQGYEKLFFGSGTQLSVL.

The rearrangement uses TRBV27 and TRBJ1-4, with 10 bases that match TRBD1. Germline V gene data show CDR1 as MNHEY and CDR2 as SMNVEV (reference sequence). J lost 8 bases, V lost 10 bases, and 10 bases had no gene match. The CDR3 totals 14 residues. The CDR3, as DNA: TGTGCCACCAGAAGGACAGGGGGGGCGGAAAAACTGTTTTTT. The encoded protein is CATRRTGGAEKLFF.

This clone qualifies as large. V usage is TRBV7-3 and J usage is TRBJ2-3; D remains ambiguous. This CDR3 has 15 amino acids. Germline V gene data show CDR1 as SGHTA and CDR2 as FQGTGA. Trimming removed 5 bases from V and 0 bases from J, with 12 bases in between. In nucleotides, the CDR3 is TGTGCCAGCAGCGCAGATCCGTTCAGCACAGATACGCAGTATTTT. This encodes CASSADPFSTDTQYF.

This rearrangement joins TRBV6-5 to TRBJ2-3; D perhaps matches TRBD1 (6 bases). Germline loops: CDR1 MNHEY, CDR2 SVGAGI. The CDR3 runs to 16 residues. V lost 0 bases and J lost 0, with 10 bases in between. CDR3 nucleotides: TGTGCCAGCAGTTACTCGGGGACACCTAGCACAGATACGCAGTATTTT. As protein: CASSYSGTPSTDTQYF.

J is TRBJ1-5 and V is TRBV18, with D maybe TRBD1 (5 bases). V gave up 6 bases and J gave up 4 bases, with 16 bases separating them. Germline V gene lookup returns CDR1 KGHSH and CDR2 LQKENI. The CDR3 runs 15 residues. CDR3 in DNA: TGTGCCAGCTCGCCGGGACTGGGAGGGAATCAGCCCCAGCATTTT. It translates to CASSPGLGGNQPQHF.

V usage is TRBV11-2 and J usage is TRBJ1-6; TRBD1 might be the D (5 bases). In germline, CDR1 is SGHAT, CDR2 FQNNGV. Trimming removed 1 base from V and 9 bases from J, with 16 bases in between. CDR3 length: 16 residues. CDR3 protein: CASSLVGLGLGSPLHF. CDR3 coding DNA: TGTGCCAGCAGCTTAGTAGGTCTGGGGCTGGGTTCACCCCTCCACTTT.

This clone was recorded once. This sequence joins TRBV5-6 and TRBJ2-5; the D gene is possibly TRBD2 (6 bases). This CDR3 has 15 amino acids. Germline V gives CDR1 SGHDT, CDR2 YYEEEE. V lost 4 bases and J 3 bases, leaving 16 bases between the germline ends. The CDR3, as DNA: TGTGCCAGCAGCCGTTTGGGCGGGGCCGAAGAGACCCAGTACTTC. Its protein product is CASSRLGGAEETQYF. Looking up the rest from reference TRBV5-6 and TRBJ2-5 gives the full variable domain: DAGVTQSPTHLIKTRGQQVTLRCSPKSGHDTVSWYQQALGQGPQFIFQYYEEEERQRGNFPDRFSGHQFPNYSSELNVNALLLGDSALYLCASSRLGGAEETQYFGPGTRLLVL.

The genes are TRBV9 and TRBJ2-7; TRBD1 agrees at 9 bases. This CDR3 has 14 amino acids. J lost 9 bases, V lost 4 bases, and 11 bases had no gene match. CDR1 and CDR2 from the germline V gene are SGDLS and YYNGEE. The CDR3: CASSPDGTGLGQYF. As DNA, the CDR3 is TGTGCCAGCAGCCCAGACGGGACAGGGCTCGGGCAGTACTTC.

The gene calls are TRBV28 and TRBJ1-5; perhaps TRBD1 as D (5 bases). V shed 5 bases and J shed 6 bases, with 17 bases lying between them. Per germline, CDR1 MDHEN and CDR2 SYDVKM. The CDR3 is 15 amino acids. CDR3 region: CASSPYQGTGQPQHF. In DNA, the CDR3 is TGTGCCAGCAGTCCCTACCAGGGTACCGGTCAGCCCCAGCATTTT. The full variable domain, completed using reference TRBV28 and TRBJ1-5, is DVKVTQSSRYLVKRTGEKVFLECVQDMDHENMFWYRQDPGLGLRLIYFSYDVKMKEKGDIPEGYSVSREKKERFSLILESASTNQTSMYLCASSPYQGTGQPQHFGDGTRLSIL.

V and J are TRBV11-2 and TRBJ1-2; the D is unclear. CDR3 length: 15 residues. Germline values: CDR1 SGHAT, CDR2 FQNNGV. Trimming shortened V by 6 bases and J by 0 bases, and 14 bases separated the two germline ends. The CDR3 loop is CASRNAGSPNYGYTF. The CDR3 nucleotides read TGTGCCAGCAGAAACGCAGGATCGCCTAACTATGGCTACACCTTC. The variable domain in full, with the rest retrieved from reference TRBV11-2 and TRBJ1-2, is EAGVAQSPRYKIIEKRQSVAFWCNPISGHATLYWYQQILGQGPKLLIQFQNNGVVDDSQLPKDRFSAERLKGVDSTLKIQPAKLEDSAVYLCASRNAGSPNYGYTFGSGTRLTVV.

V gene TRBV4-1 combines with J gene TRBJ2-6, with D tentatively TRBD1 (5 bases). Germline V CDR1 and CDR2: MGHRA, YSYEKL. The CDR3 loop spans 17 amino acids. The V gene lost 0 bases and the J gene lost 4 bases, with 13 bases spanning the gap. For the CDR3, the DNA is TGCGCCAGCAGCCAAGATTGGGGCAGGGCCGGGGCCAACGTCCTGACTTTC. It yields the protein CASSQDWGRAGANVLTF.

The V call is TRBV7-2, the J call TRBJ2-7, with TRBD2 identical over 10 bases. CDR1 and CDR2 (germline): SGHTA, FQGNSA. V gave up 4 bases and J gave up 3 bases; unmatched junction bases: 6. There are 15 residues in the CDR3. This CDR3 reads CASSYTSGKNYEQYF. The DNA of the CDR3 is TGTGCCAGCAGCTACACTAGCGGGAAGAACTACGAGCAGTACTTC.

J is TRBJ2-1 and V is TRBV6-1; 7 bases are shared with TRBD2. With V trimmed by 4 bases and J by 5 bases, 8 bases remained unmatched. CDR3 length: 15 residues. CDR1 is MNHNS and CDR2 is SASEGT in the germline V gene. DNA for the CDR3: TGTGCCAGCAGTGGTATGGTAGCGGGCGACAATGAGCAGTTCTTC. Amino acids: CASSGMVAGDNEQFF.

The rearrangement uses TRBV7-6 and TRBJ1-3; D is uncertain. The length of the CDR3 is 14 residues. V shed 1 base and J shed 2 bases, with 6 bases lying between them. The germline gives CDR1 SGHVS, CDR2 FNYEAQ. CDR3 nucleotides: TGTGCCAGCAGCTTAGGAGAGGCTGGAAACACCATATATTTT. This translates into CASSLGEAGNTIYF.

The chain uses TRBV18 and TRBJ1-2, with D maybe TRBD1 (5 bases). The V end was cut by 3 bases, the J end by 1 base, with 15 bases between. The length of the CDR3 is 16 residues. CDR1 and CDR2 (germline): KGHSH, LQKENI. CDR3 sequence (DNA): TGTGCCAGCTCACCCGGGACCGTGGAGGGTAACTATGGCTACACCTTC. Encoded protein: CASSPGTVEGNYGYTF. Complete variable domain (other parts from reference TRBV18 and TRBJ1-2): NAGVMQNPRHLVRRRGQEARLRCSPMKGHSHVYWYRQLPEEGLKFMVYLQKENIIDESGMPKERFSAEFPKEGPSILRIQQVVRGDSAAYFCASSPGTVEGNYGYTFGSGTRLTVV.

The chain combines TRBV5-5 with TRBJ2-2; D ambiguous. This CDR3 has 13 residues. The V end lost 0 bases, the J end lost 6 bases, and 6 bases lay between the germline ends. The germline CDR1 and CDR2 sequences are SGHKS and YYEKEE (reference sequence). The CDR3 coding sequence is TGTGCCAGCAGCTTGGGACAAGCCGGGGAGCTGTTTTTT. It encodes CASSLGQAGELFF. The full variable domain, completed using reference TRBV5-5 and TRBJ2-2, is DAGVTQSPTHLIKTRGQQVTLRCSPISGHKSVSWYQQVLGQGPQFIFQYYEKEERGRGNFPDRFSARQFPNYSSELNVNALLLGDSALYLCASSLGQAGELFFGEGSRLTVL.

This chain joins TRBV5-4 and TRBJ2-1; possibly TRBD1 for D (5 bases). The CDR3 runs 13 residues. From germline, CDR1 is SGHNT and CDR2 YYREEE (reference sequence). Trimming shortened V by 2 bases and J by 9 bases, and 12 bases separated the two germline ends. DNA of the CDR3: TGTGCCAGCAGCTTTTCAGGGTCTGCTGAGCAGTTCTTC. Its translation: CASSFSGSAEQFF.

This clone was seen a few times. The chain couples TRBV7-2 to TRBJ2-5; D is ambiguous. With 5 bases removed from V and 0 bases from J, the gap between germline ends came to 16 bases. Germline CDR1 SGHTA, CDR2 FQGNSA. The CDR3 spans 16 residues. This chain's CDR3 is CASSLRQTRNQETQYF. As DNA, the CDR3 is TGTGCCAGCAGCCTACGACAAACACGCAACCAAGAGACCCAGTACTTC.